This T cell receptor (beta chain) appears in the sequencing data of a study of blood T cells in healthy people across ages. Study-wide context: About one barcoded beta molecule per two T cells was the capture yield of template switching.

The donors, all healthy, were Caucasians living in Russia, aged roughly 6 to 100. Every sample gave at least 5 micrograms of total RNA when it was extracted. A second PCR of roughly 6 to 12 cycles used a sample-barcoded 5' primer and a J-beta primer mix. TCRdb ran MiXCR on the 5' RACE reads and lists one entry per CDR3 protein. The repertoire consists of roughly 1.4 million distinct CDR3 sequences, with 59% occurring once and the leading ten covering 6.5% to 8.5%. The receptor was isolated from a man aged 18 to 30 in good health. Source material: blood.

The CDR3 region has the DNA TGCAGCGGAACCCAGGGACAGGGGACCGGGGAGCTGTTTTTT. Residues: CSGTQGQGTGELFF. The gene calls are TRBV29-1 and TRBJ2-2; 10 bases are shared with TRBD1. J was trimmed by 5 bases and V by 7 bases; bases with no gene match: 7. This CDR3 is built from 14 residues. Per the germline V gene, CDR1 is SQVTM and CDR2 is ANQGSEA.